The rows below give T cell receptor beta chains drawn from one sample of a study of shared clonotypes between healthy human individuals. Profiling relied on immunoSEQ multiplex PCR, and the TCRdb table lists in-frame clones only, not all of them. The table records 650,000 to 700,000 clones, less than 95% of them present only once. Specimen: memory CD8+ T cells from PBMCs. The receptors originated from a man younger than 35 in good health. Some clones in this sample may be carry-over from other donors' samples. Each CDR3 is given with its conserved first and last residue. D genes are given only for firm matches. Not every row has a clone size; where given, it reads once, few, many or a size class.

CAISESGTVLNTEAFF TGTGCCATCAGTGAGTCTGGGACAGTCCTGAACACTGAAGCTTTCTTT TRBJ1-1 TRBD1 few TRBV10-3
CASSGPSETLPREQYF TGCGCCAGCAGTGGTCCCTCGGAGACCTTGCCTAGAGAGCAGTACTTC TRBJ2-7 - - TRBV10-2
CASSPGRLGYNEQFF TGTGCCAGCAGTCCGGGACGCCTCGGTTACAATGAGCAGTTCTTC TRBJ2-1 - - TRBV6-5
CASSFGSAYEQYF TGTGCCAGCAGCTTTGGGAGCGCATACGAGCAGTACTTC TRBJ2-7 - - TRBV7-8
CASSPGTGVNYGYTF TGTGCCAGCAGTCCCGGGACAGGGGTAAACTATGGCTACACCTTC TRBJ1-2 TRBD1 - TRBV27
CASSYSNADSNGYTF TGTGCCAGCAGTTACTCGAATGCGGACAGCAATGGCTACACCTTC TRBJ1-2 - once TRBV6-6
CASSFTRSGLHFYNEQFF TGTGCCAGCAGCTTTACCCGATCAGGGTTGCATTTCTACAATGAGCAGTTCTTC TRBJ2-1 - - TRBV11-2
CASSLAPSGSMSKNIQYF TGTGCCAGCAGTTTAGCTCCTAGCGGGAGTATGTCCAAAAACATTCAGTACTTC TRBJ2-4 TRBD2 - TRBV28
CASSSDRNQETQYF TGCGCCAGCAGCTCAGACAGGAACCAAGAGACCCAGTACTTC TRBJ2-5 - - TRBV5-1
CASSPRGSGRAEDTQYF TGCGCCAGCAGCCCCCGGGGTAGCGGGAGGGCAGAAGATACGCAGTATTTT TRBJ2-3 TRBD2 - TRBV4-1
CARSSGGIDYGYTF TGTGCCAGATCAAGCGGGGGGATAGACTATGGCTACACCTTC TRBJ1-2 - once TRBV7-3
CASSQEVFGREEQYF TGCGCCAGCAGCCAAGAGGTGTTCGGGCGGGAGGAGCAGTACTTC TRBJ2-7 TRBD2 - TRBV4-3
CATSPGRGAYEQYF TGTGCCACCAGCCCTGGGCGGGGGGCCTACGAGCAGTACTTC TRBJ2-7 TRBD2 - TRBV15
CASSQGAGPSYEQYF TGTGCCAGCAGCCAGGGGGCGGGGCCCTCCTACGAGCAGTACTTC TRBJ2-7 TRBD1 many TRBV7-3
CASSFGGSYNEQFF TGTGCCAGCAGTTTTGGGGGATCCTACAATGAGCAGTTCTTC TRBJ2-1 - once TRBV28
CASSVGPMDRGYEQYF TGTGCCAGCAGCGTAGGACCGATGGACAGGGGCTACGAGCAGTACTTC TRBJ2-7 TRBD1 - TRBV9
CASSGRSGDTYNGQFF TGTGCCAGCAGCGGGAGGAGCGGGGATACCTACAATGGGCAGTTCTTC TRBJ2-1 TRBD2 - TRBV9
CASSLLSGANVLTF TGTGCCAGCAGTTTACTCTCTGGGGCCAACGTCCTGACTTTC TRBJ2-6 - - TRBV27
CASSPEGGGRETQYF TGTGCCAGCAGCCCCGAGGGGGGAGGCCGAGAGACCCAGTACTTC TRBJ2-5 - - TRBV9
CASALGLARSYEQYF TGTGCCAGTGCGCTAGGACTAGCGCGCTCCTACGAGCAGTACTTC TRBJ2-7 TRBD2 - TRBV11-2